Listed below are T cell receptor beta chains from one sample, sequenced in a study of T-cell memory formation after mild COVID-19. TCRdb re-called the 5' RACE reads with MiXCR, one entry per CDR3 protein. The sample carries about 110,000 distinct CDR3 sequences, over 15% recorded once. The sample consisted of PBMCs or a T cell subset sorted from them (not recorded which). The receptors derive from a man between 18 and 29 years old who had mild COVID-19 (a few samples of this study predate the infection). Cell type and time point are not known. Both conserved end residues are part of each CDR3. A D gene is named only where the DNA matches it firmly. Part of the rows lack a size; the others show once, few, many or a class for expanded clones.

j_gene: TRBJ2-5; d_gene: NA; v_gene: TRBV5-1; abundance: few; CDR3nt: TGCGCCAGCAGCGCGCAGGGAGTAGAGGGAGAGACCCAGTACTTC; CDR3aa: CASSAQGVEGETQYF
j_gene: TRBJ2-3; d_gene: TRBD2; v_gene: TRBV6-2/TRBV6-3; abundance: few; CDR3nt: TGTGCCAGCAGTTCGCCACTAGCGGGGGCTTCCGCAGATACGCAGTATTTT; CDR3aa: CASSSPLAGASADTQYF
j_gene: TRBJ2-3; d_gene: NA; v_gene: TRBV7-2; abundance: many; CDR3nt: TGTGCCAGCAGCTCCGGGCTGTGGGCTAGCACAGATACGCAGTATTTT; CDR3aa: CASSSGLWASTDTQYF
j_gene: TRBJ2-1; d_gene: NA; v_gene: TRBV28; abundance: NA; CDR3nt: TGTGCCAGCAGTGTGGCGGCTTGGGGGACCGATGAGCAGTTCTTC; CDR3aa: CASSVAAWGTDEQFF
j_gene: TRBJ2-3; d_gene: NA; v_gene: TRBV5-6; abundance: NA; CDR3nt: TGTGCCAGCAGCTTGGCCACCCAGACCCGCACAGATACGCAGTATTTT; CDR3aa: CASSLATQTRTDTQYF
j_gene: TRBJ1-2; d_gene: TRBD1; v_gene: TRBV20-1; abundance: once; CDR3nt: TGCAGTGCTAGAGGGTCGAGGGCAGGGGGCCGGTATGGCTACACCTTC; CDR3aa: CSARGSRAGGRYGYTF
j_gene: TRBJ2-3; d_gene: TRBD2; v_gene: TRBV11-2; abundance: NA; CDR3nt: TGTGCCAGCAGCTTAGGCGGGGGGGCAGATACGCAGTATTTT; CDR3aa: CASSLGGGADTQYF
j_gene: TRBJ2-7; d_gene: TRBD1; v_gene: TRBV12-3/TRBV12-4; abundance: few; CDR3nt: TGTGCCAGCAGTAACCCCGGACAGGGGGCCTACGAGCAGTACTTC; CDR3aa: CASSNPGQGAYEQYF
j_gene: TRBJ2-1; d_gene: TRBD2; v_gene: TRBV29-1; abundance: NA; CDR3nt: TGCAGCGTGGTGAAAGCGGGGGGGAGCAATGAGCAGTTCTTC; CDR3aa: CSVVKAGGSNEQFF
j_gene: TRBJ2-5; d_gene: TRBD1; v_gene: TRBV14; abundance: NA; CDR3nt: TGTGCCAGCGCAGGGGGCTTCCAAGAGACCCAGTACTTC; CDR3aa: CASAGGFQETQYF
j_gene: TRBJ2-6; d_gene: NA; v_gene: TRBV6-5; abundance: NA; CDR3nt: TGTGCCAGCGGCAGGGTGCACTCTGGGGCCAACGTCCTGACTTTC; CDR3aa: CASGRVHSGANVLTF
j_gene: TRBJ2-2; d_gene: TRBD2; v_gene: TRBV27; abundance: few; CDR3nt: TGTGCCAGCACCGGACTAGCGGGGGGCCTACAGAACACCGGGGAGCTGTTTTTT; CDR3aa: CASTGLAGGLQNTGELFF
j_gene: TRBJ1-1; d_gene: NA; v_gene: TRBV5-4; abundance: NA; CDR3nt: TGTGCCAGCAGCTTGGTCAGGGGAATGGCGAACACTGAAGCTTTCTTT; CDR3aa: CASSLVRGMANTEAFF
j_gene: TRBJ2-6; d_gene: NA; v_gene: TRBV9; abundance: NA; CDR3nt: TGTGCCAGCAGTATAACAGCGTCTGGGGCCAACGTCCTGACTTTC; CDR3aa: CASSITASGANVLTF
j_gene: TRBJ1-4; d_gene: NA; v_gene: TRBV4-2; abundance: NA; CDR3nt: NA; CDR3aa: CASSSPPKLWEKLFFF
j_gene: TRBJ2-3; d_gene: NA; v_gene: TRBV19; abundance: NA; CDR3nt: TGTGCCAGTAGTATAGCCCCGTACAGAAGCACAGATACGCAGTATTTT; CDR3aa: CASSIAPYRSTDTQYF
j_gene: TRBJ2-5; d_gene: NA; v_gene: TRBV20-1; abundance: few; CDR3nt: TGCAGTCCCTCGTGGAGGGAGACCCAGTACTTC; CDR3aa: CSPSWRETQYF
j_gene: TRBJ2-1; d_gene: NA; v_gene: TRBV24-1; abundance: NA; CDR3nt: TGTGCCACCAGTGATTCTAGGGGATCAGGGAATGAGCAGTTCTTC; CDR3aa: CATSDSRGSGNEQFF
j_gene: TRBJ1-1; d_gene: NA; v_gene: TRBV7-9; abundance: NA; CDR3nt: TGTGCCAGCAGCTTAGTCCGCGGTGAAGCTTTCTTT; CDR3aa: CASSLVRGEAFF
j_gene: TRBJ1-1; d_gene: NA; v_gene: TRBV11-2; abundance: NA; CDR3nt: TGTGCCAGCAGCTTATCCCTAGTCAGGGAAGCTTTCTTT; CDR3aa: CASSLSLVREAFF
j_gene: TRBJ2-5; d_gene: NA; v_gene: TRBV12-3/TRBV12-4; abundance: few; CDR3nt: TGTGCCAGCAGTTTTGGGCCCCAAGAGACCCAGTACTTC; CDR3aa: CASSFGPQETQYF
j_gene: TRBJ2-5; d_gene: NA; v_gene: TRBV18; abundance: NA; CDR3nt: TGTGCCAGCTCACCACAAGCCCAAGAGACCCAGTACTTC; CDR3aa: CASSPQAQETQYF
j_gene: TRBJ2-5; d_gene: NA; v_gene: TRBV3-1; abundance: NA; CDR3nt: TGTGCCAGCAGCCAAACCCAGAAAGAGACCCAGTACTTC; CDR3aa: CASSQTQKETQYF
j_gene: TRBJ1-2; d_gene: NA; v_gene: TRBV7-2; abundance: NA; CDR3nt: TGTGCCAGCAGCCCCCGCACCTCCTATGGCTACACCTTC; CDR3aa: CASSPRTSYGYTF
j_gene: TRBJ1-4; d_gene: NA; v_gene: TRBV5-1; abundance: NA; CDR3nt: TGCGCCAGCAGCTCCTATGAGAGGGAAAAACTGTTTTTT; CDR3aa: CASSSYEREKLFF
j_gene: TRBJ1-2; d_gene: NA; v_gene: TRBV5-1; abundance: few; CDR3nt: TGCGCCAGCAGCTCCGACCCGGGGCCCTATGGCTACACCTTC; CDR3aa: CASSSDPGPYGYTF
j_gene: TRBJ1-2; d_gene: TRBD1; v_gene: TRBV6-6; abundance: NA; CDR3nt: TGTGCCAGCACTGTACAGGGGGCGAAGTATGGCTACACCTTC; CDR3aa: CASTVQGAKYGYTF
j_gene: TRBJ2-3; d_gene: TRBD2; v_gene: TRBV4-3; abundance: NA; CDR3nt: TGCGCCAGCAGCCAAGATAGCGGGGCGTCAGATACGCAGTATTTT; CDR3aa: CASSQDSGASDTQYF
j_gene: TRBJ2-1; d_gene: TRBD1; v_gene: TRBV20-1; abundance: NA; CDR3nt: TGCAGTGCTAGAGATCGGTTGGGACAGGGGGCTAATGAGCAGTTCTTC; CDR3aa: CSARDRLGQGANEQFF
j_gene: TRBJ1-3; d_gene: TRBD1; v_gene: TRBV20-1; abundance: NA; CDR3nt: TGCAGTGTTCTGGACAGGTCTGGAAACACCATATATTTT; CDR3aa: CSVLDRSGNTIYF
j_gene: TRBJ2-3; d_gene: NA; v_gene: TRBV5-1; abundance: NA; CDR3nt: TGCGCCAGCAGACCACGGGACCCTACTAAGGATACGCAGTATTTT; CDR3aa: CASRPRDPTKDTQYF
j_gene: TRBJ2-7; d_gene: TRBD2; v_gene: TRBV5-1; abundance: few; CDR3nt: TGCGCCAGCAGCCCTCTGGCGGGGGGGCAGGACGAGCAGTACTTC; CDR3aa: CASSPLAGGQDEQYF
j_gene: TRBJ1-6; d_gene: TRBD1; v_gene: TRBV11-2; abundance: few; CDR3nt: TGTGCCAGCAGCCAAGGACAGGGGGTCTGGGGTTCACCCCTCCACTTT; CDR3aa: CASSQGQGVWGSPLHF
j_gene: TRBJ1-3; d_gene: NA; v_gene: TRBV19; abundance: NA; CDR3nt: TGTGCCAGGAGCGACCGGAACTCTGGAAACACCATATATTTT; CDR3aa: CARSDRNSGNTIYF
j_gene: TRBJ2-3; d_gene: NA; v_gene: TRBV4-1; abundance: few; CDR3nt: TGCGCCAGCAGCCAACCTCTTCGGGGGACCACAGATACGCAGTATTTT; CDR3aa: CASSQPLRGTTDTQYF
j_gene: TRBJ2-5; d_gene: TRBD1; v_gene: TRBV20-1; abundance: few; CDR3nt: TGCAGTGCTAGAGATGTCGCAGGGGGCTCGTGGGAGACCCAGTACTTC; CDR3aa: CSARDVAGGSWETQYF
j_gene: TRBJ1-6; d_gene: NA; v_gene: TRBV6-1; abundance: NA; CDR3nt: TGTGCCAGCAGTGCACCGCCTTCAGGGGTTAATTCACCCCTCCACTTT; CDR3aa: CASSAPPSGVNSPLHF
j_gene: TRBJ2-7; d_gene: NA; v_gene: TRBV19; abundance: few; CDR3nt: TGTGCCAGTAGTATTTTGAAAGGGGGTTCCTACGAGCAGTACTTC; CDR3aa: CASSILKGGSYEQYF
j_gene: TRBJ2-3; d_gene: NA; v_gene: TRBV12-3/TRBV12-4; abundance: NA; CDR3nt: TGTGCCAGCAGCCCAAACTTAGATACGCAGTATTTT; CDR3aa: CASSPNLDTQYF
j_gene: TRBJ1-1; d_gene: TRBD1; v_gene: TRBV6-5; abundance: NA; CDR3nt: TGTGCCAGCAGTTACGGACAGGGTAGAGCTTTCTTT; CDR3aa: CASSYGQGRAFF
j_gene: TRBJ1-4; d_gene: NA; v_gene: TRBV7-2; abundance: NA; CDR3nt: TGTGCCAGCAGCCAACGTGGAGCTGCTGAAAAACTGTTTTTT; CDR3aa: CASSQRGAAEKLFF
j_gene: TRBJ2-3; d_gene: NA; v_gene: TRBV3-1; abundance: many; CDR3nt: TGTGCCAGCAGCCAAGCACCCCCCCCGGATACGCAGTATTTT; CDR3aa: CASSQAPPPDTQYF
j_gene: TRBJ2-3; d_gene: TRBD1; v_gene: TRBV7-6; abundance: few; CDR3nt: TGTGCCAGCAGCTTAGAAGGGGACAGGGGTTCAGATACGCAGTATTTT; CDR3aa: CASSLEGDRGSDTQYF
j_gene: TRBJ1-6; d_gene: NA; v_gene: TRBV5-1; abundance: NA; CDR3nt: TGCGCCAGCAGCTTGGCGGGATTGAGTCGCTCCTATAATTCACCCCTCCACTTT; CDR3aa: CASSLAGLSRSYNSPLHF
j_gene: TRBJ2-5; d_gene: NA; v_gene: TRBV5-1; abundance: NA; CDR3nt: TGCGCCAGCAGCTTGAAAGGTACGGGCCGGCGCCTCCAAGAGACCCAGTACTTC; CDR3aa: CASSLKGTGRRLQETQYF
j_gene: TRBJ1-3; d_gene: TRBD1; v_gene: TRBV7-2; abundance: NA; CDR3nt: TGTGCCAGCAGCGGACTCCGGGACAGGGCTTCCGGAAACACCATATATTTT; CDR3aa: CASSGLRDRASGNTIYF
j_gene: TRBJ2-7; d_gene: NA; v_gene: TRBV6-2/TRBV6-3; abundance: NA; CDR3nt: TGTGCCAGCAGCAAGGGGGACGGGATCTACGAGCAGTACTTC; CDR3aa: CASSKGDGIYEQYF
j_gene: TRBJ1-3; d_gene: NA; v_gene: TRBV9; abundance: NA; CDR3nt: TGTGCCAGCAGCCCCACAGGGAGGGAAAACACCATATATTTT; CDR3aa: CASSPTGRENTIYF
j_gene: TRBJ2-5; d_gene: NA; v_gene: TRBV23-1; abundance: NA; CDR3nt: TGCGCCACTCAGCTTCATGAAGGAGAGACCCAGTACTTC; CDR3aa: CATQLHEGETQYF
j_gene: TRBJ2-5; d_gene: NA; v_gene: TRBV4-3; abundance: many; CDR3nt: TGCGCCAGCAGCCAAGACCTCTACCAAGAGACCCAGTACTTC; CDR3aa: CASSQDLYQETQYF